The 3 T cell receptor beta chains below all came from one sample that was sequenced in a study of cytomegalovirus exposure and HLA in healthy donors. Sequencing was performed with immunoSEQ multiplex PCR; in TCRdb, only in-frame clones are kept and a portion is missing. Among some 140,000 clones listed, approximately 86% were seen once. The material sequenced was PBMCs. Every receptor here comes from a man aged 18 to 30 in good health and CMV-seropositive.

This clone was recorded only once. Other DNA sequences in this specimen translate into the identical CDR3. The rearrangement links TRBV11-2 to TRBJ2-7; possibly TRBD1 for D (5 bases). The CDR3 contains 13 residues. In germline, CDR1 is SGHAT, CDR2 FQNNGV. V was clipped by 2 bases and J by 2 bases, with 7 bases between them. CDR3 protein: CASSLQTAYEQYF. CDR3 nucleotide sequence: TGTGCCAGCAGCTTACAGACAGCCTACGAGCAGTACTTC. The full variable domain, its missing parts supplied by reference TRBV11-2 and TRBJ2-7, is EAGVAQSPRYKIIEKRQSVAFWCNPISGHATLYWYQQILGQGPKLLIQFQNNGVVDDSQLPKDRFSAERLKGVDSTLKIQPAKLEDSAVYLCASSLQTAYEQYFGPGTRLTVT.

The rearrangement uses TRBV5-1 and TRBJ1-1; 12 positions match TRBD1. V shed 6 bases and J 2 bases; nucleotides not matched to a gene: 5. This CDR3 comprises 15 residues. CDR1 and CDR2 from the germline V gene are SGHRS and YFSETQ. The CDR3: CASTGTGGENTEAFF. The CDR3 nucleotides are TGCGCCAGCACCGGGACAGGGGGCGAAAACACTGAAGCTTTCTTT.

The V gene is TRBV27, the J gene TRBJ2-7; 8 nucleotides agree with TRBD2. This CDR3 is 15 amino acids long. CDR1 and CDR2 (germline): MNHEY, SMNVEV (reference sequence). V gave up 4 bases and J gave up 4 bases; unmatched junction bases: 9. The DNA of the CDR3 is TGTGCCAGCAGTTCGAAAGCGGGGGTCCCTTACGAGCAGTACTTC. Translating gives CASSSKAGVPYEQYF.